What follows is one T cell receptor (beta chain) and its context. The source of the sample is a study of T cells in Graves' hyperthyroidism and ophthalmopathy. The CDR3 extends over 15 amino acids. The ends lost 0 bases at V and 4 bases at J; junction bases unmatched: 1. Germline assignment: CDR1 DFQATT and CDR2 SNEGSKA (reference sequence). Using RNA transcripts as the source, TCR beta CDR3 regions were amplified. A first-round RT-PCR of the TCR CDR3 used the HTBI primer set. TCRdb re-called the multiplex PCR reads with MiXCR, one entry per CDR3 protein. The table lists around 490,000 distinct CDR3 sequences, just under 20% of them singletons, with roughly 44% in the top ten.

Input material: blood. This chain connects TRBV20-1 to TRBJ2-1; 12 nucleotides match TRBD2. This TCR was sampled from a man between 40 and 49 years old with Graves' ophthalmopathy. The CDR3 reads CSARETSGRYNEQFF. In nucleotides, the CDR3 is TGCAGTGCTAGAGAGACTAGCGGGAGATACAATGAGCAGTTCTTC.